The present TCR beta chain was sequenced within a study of T cell repertoires in cytomegalovirus infection. The wider study: Public TCR beta signatures provided an indication of both CMV infection and a matching HLA type.

TCRdb redid the calling of the reads with MiXCR, one entry per CDR3 protein. The sample carries approximately 350,000 distinct CDR3 sequences, about 35% recorded once. Points from the study as a whole: HLA-C-restricted CMV-specific TCR beta clonotypes prevailed in the ex vivo response. Carriers of CMV plus the relevant HLA were identified by cumulative public TCR beta family frequency.

Only a few counts were recorded for this clonotype. What it binds is not known. The length of the CDR3 is 15 residues. Germline CDR1 is SGHTA and CDR2 is FQGNSA. V dropped 1 base and J dropped 5; count of bases not matched to a gene: 7. V and J are TRBV7-2 and TRBJ1-1; 7 bases agree with TRBD1. The starting material was cultured PBMCs, obtained from culture after CMV antigen stimulation. This clonotype originated in a human donor in good health (CMV status not recorded). Some clones in this sample may be carry-over from other donors' samples. DNA for the CDR3: TGTGCCAGCAGCTTAGGACAGGGAGGCCGGACTGAAGCTTTCTTT. It yields the protein CASSLGQGGRTEAFF.